The rows below give T cell receptor beta chains drawn from one sample of a study of graft-versus-host responses after intestinal transplantation. TCRdb's table, derived via immunoSEQ multiplex PCR, lists solely in-frame clones and lacks some. Counted here are 99,000 or so clones, about 88% occurring once; the ten biggest clones make up over 0.7%. These receptors have no identified antigens. The starting material was unstimulated CD4+ T cells sorted from spleen or lymph node cells, obtained before intestinal transplant. These receptors were collected from a human donor who received an intestinal transplant. CDR3s include the opening cysteine and the closing phenylalanine or tryptophan. A D gene is named only where the DNA matches it firmly. Expanded clones get a size class; other rows say once, few or many, or leave the size out.

size: .; V: TRBV4-2; D: TRBD1; J: TRBJ1-2; DNA: TGTGCCAGCAGCCAACCAGGGAGATCCGGGACAGAATATGGCTACACCTTC; CDR3: CASSQPGRSGTEYGYTF
size: few; V: TRBV28; D: TRBD1; J: TRBJ1-1; DNA: TGTGCCAGCAGTCGACAGGGGGCGAGGGTAAACACTGAAGCTTTCTTT; CDR3: CASSRQGARVNTEAFF
size: .; V: TRBV2; D: .; J: TRBJ2-2; DNA: TGTGCCAGCAGTGTCTCCCTGAGAACCGGGGAGCTGTTTTTT; CDR3: CASSVSLRTGELFF
size: .; V: TRBV7-6; D: TRBD2; J: TRBJ2-3; DNA: TGTGCCAGCAGCCGCAGCGGGGGGGCCAGACACACAGATACGCAGTATTTT; CDR3: CASSRSGGARHTDTQYF
size: .; V: TRBV5-1; D: .; J: TRBJ2-1; DNA: TGCGCCAGCAGACTGGGGGGTAATGAGCAGTTCTTC; CDR3: CASRLGGNEQFF
size: .; V: TRBV4-1; D: .; J: TRBJ1-6; DNA: TGCGCCAGCAGCCAGGGGGCCTTAGGGCCCTATAATTCACCCCTCCACTTT; CDR3: CASSQGALGPYNSPLHF
size: .; V: TRBV7-2; D: TRBD2; J: TRBJ2-2; DNA: TGTGCCAGCAGGGGCGGGAGATCCGAAACCGGGGAGCTGTTTTTT; CDR3: CASRGGRSETGELFF
size: .; V: TRBV5-1; D: .; J: TRBJ2-1; DNA: TGCGCCAGCAGCTTGGTGGTGACAGTTGGGGGAGGCAATGAGCAGTTCTTC; CDR3: CASSLVVTVGGGNEQFF
size: once; V: TRBV7-2; D: TRBD1; J: TRBJ2-5; DNA: TGTGCCAGCAGCGTCGACAGGGTTGAGACCCAGTACTTC; CDR3: CASSVDRVETQYF
size: .; V: TRBV6-4; D: .; J: TRBJ2-3; DNA: TGTGCCAGCAGTGACCCGATACCTAGCACAGATACGCAGTATTTT; CDR3: CASSDPIPSTDTQYF